These 32 T cell receptor beta chains came from one sample sequenced in a study of graft-versus-host responses after intestinal transplantation. Profiled with immunoSEQ multiplex PCR; TCRdb holds only in-frame clones, not every one. Of over 70,000 clones in the sample, roughly 87% were seen once. These receptors have no known antigen. The input for sequencing was unstimulated CD8+ T cells sorted from spleen or lymph node cells, taken before intestinal transplant. The receptors derive from a human donor who received an intestinal transplant.

J is TRBJ2-1 and V is TRBV6-4, with D perhaps matching TRBD1 or TRBD2 (5 bases each). The ends were cut back, 4 bases at V and 3 bases at J, with 16 bases in the middle. Germline V gene lookup returns CDR1 MRHNA and CDR2 SNTAGT. The CDR3 runs to 16 residues. DNA for the CDR3: TGTGCCAGCAGTGTGCCCCCGGGACGGATCTACAATGAGCAGTTCTTC. This encodes CASSVPPGRIYNEQFF.

The CDR3 spells CASSSPGGLAYEQYF. CDR3 nucleotide sequence: TGTGCCAGCAGTTCCCCAGGGGGCTTAGCCTACGAGCAGTACTTC. J is TRBJ2-7 and V is TRBV27; 8 nucleotides match TRBD1. Germline V CDR1 and CDR2: MNHEY, SMNVEV (reference sequence). The CDR3 loop spans 15 amino acids. V was pared by 4 bases and J by 2 bases, with 7 bases of the junction left unmatched.

The V gene is TRBV5-4, the J gene TRBJ2-2; D call uncertain. Germline CDR1 SGHNT, CDR2 YYREEE (reference sequence). Trimming took off 0 bases at V and 0 bases at J, with 3 bases between the two ends. The CDR3 is 14 amino acids. CDR3 in amino acids: CASSLETNTGELFF. CDR3 in DNA: TGTGCCAGCAGCTTGGAGACGAACACCGGGGAGCTGTTTTTT.

This chain links TRBV30 with TRBJ2-7; 10 bases agree with TRBD2. The germline gives CDR1 GTSNPN, CDR2 SVGIG (reference sequence). V dropped 3 bases and J dropped 2; count of bases not matched to a gene: 1. The CDR3 length is 13 residues. CDR3 sequence: CAWSSGRAYEQYF. In DNA form, the CDR3 reads TGTGCCTGGAGCAGCGGGAGGGCCTACGAGCAGTACTTC.

In its sample, this clone was seen once. The V call is TRBV7-7, the J call TRBJ2-1; D unclear. CDR3 length equals 13 residues. V lost 6 bases to trimming and J lost 7 bases, with 13 bases between them. Germline V gene data show CDR1 as SSHAT and CDR2 as FNYEAQ (reference sequence). The CDR3 is CASSQGTENEQFF. The CDR3 DNA sequence: TGTGCCAGCAGTCAAGGTACGGAAAATGAGCAGTTCTTC. The complete variable domain, with remaining parts taken from reference TRBV7-7 and TRBJ2-1, reads GAGVSQSPRYKVTKRGQDVTLRCDPISSHATLYWYQQALGQGPEFLTYFNYEAQPDKSGLPSDRFSAERPEGSISTLTIQRTEQRDSAMYRCASSQGTENEQFFGPGTRLTVL.

This clone was counted once. The J gene is TRBJ2-7, the V gene TRBV5-6; TRBD1 matches at 10 bases. The junction had 1 base not matched to a gene; V was cut back by 3 bases and J by 1 base. This CDR3 is 14 amino acids long. The germline CDR1 and CDR2 sequences are SGHDT and YYEEEE. The CDR3: CASSWDRGSYEQYF. The CDR3 bases are TGTGCCAGCAGCTGGGACAGGGGTTCCTACGAGCAGTACTTC.

The sample holds one count of this clone. The chain carries TRBV4-1 and TRBJ2-7, with D possibly being TRBD2 (5 bases). Germline V gene sequence: CDR1 MGHRA, CDR2 YSYEKL. The CDR3 consists of 16 residues. The V and J ends lost 5 bases and 3 bases respectively, with 20 bases between them. The CDR3 DNA reads TGCGCCAGCAGCGCGCGCCCCCTTTGGAGGTACTACGAGCAGTACTTC. This translates into CASSARPLWRYYEQYF.

The chain uses TRBV6-5 and TRBJ2-7; 11 nucleotides agree with TRBD1. The V gene's germline CDR1 is MNHEY and CDR2 SVGAGI. This CDR3 comprises 14 residues. V was pared by 5 bases and J by 3 bases, with 3 bases of the junction left unmatched. This CDR3 is CASSEGTGGYEQYF. CDR3 sequence (DNA): TGTGCCAGCAGTGAGGGGACAGGGGGCTACGAGCAGTACTTC.

In the case of this clone: Other DNA sequences within the sample encode an identical CDR3. This rearrangement joins TRBV4-1 to TRBJ1-1; D unresolved. CDR1 and CDR2 (germline): MGHRA, YSYEKL. Trimming stripped 0 bases from V and 2 bases from J, with 1 base between. The CDR3 is 12 amino acids. In DNA form, the CDR3 reads TGCGCCAGCAGCCAAGATAACACTGAAGCTTTCTTT. It codes for CASSQDNTEAFF.

This chain uses TRBV27 with TRBJ2-3, with 9 bases identical to TRBD2. The CDR3 covers 15 residues. After removal of 5 bases from V and 4 bases from J, the junction contained 7 bases not matched to a gene. The germline CDR1 and CDR2 sequences are MNHEY and SMNVEV (reference sequence). CDR3: CASSRLRGGPDTQYF. The DNA of the CDR3 is TGTGCCAGCAGTAGGTTGCGGGGGGGCCCAGATACGCAGTATTTT.

The chain is built from TRBV23-1 and TRBJ2-3; the match to TRBD1 covers 8 bases. TRBV23-1 is an ORF; its function is uncertain. This CDR3 has 15 amino acids. Germline trimming cut 2 bases from V and 1 base from J; bases unmatched to any gene: 2. CDR3 loop: CASSQGQGGTDTQYF. CDR3 sequence (DNA): TGCGCCAGCAGTCAAGGACAGGGCGGCACAGATACGCAGTATTTT.

The chain carries TRBV19 and TRBJ2-3, with D unresolved. The CDR3 extends over 14 amino acids. Trimming took 8 bases from V and 2 from J, leaving 14 bases between them. Per the germline V gene, CDR1 is LNHDA and CDR2 is SQIVND (reference sequence). The DNA for the CDR3 is TGTGCCAGTCAAATGGGAAGGGTCACAGATACGCAGTATTTT. This gives the protein CASQMGRVTDTQYF.

This clone was recorded only once. The chain combines TRBV6-5 with TRBJ1-2; tentative D call: TRBD1 (6 bases). V was clipped by 7 bases and J by 5 bases, with 17 bases between them. Per the germline V gene, CDR1 is MNHEY and CDR2 is SVGAGI. The CDR3 is 14 amino acids. CDR3 nucleotides: TGTGCCAGCACTCCCTTGGGGCAGGGGTATGGCTACACCTTC. As protein: CASTPLGQGYGYTF.

On this clone itself: This sample also contains other DNA sequences that code for the same CDR3. The chain recombines TRBV19 with TRBJ1-5; D call uncertain. V lost 1 base and J 6 bases, leaving 4 bases between the germline ends. The CDR3 is 12 residues long. CDR1 and CDR2 from the germline V gene are LNHDA and SQIVND (reference sequence). Here the CDR3 reads CASSIGGQPQHF. The CDR3 DNA reads TGTGCCAGTAGTATAGGGGGTCAGCCCCAGCATTTT.

The V call is TRBV29-1, the J call TRBJ1-5; no firm D call. The CDR3 runs to 12 residues. Germline CDR1 is SQVTM and CDR2 is ANQGSEA. V was clipped by 4 bases and J by 6 bases, with 10 bases between them. The CDR3 bases are TGCAGCGTTGGTGAGGGCGGTCAGCCCCAGCATTTT. Protein product: CSVGEGGQPQHF.

The chain uses TRBV4-1 and TRBJ1-5, with a tentative D call TRBD1 (5 bases). CDR3 length: 14 residues. Germline-derived CDR1 and CDR2 are MGHRA and YSYEKL. V was trimmed by 1 base and J by 4 bases, leaving 8 bases between them. CDR3 DNA: TGCGCCAGCAGCCAAGGGGGCCCTAATCAGCCCCAGCATTTT. Translation gives CASSQGGPNQPQHF.

This chain connects TRBV28 to TRBJ2-2, with 12 bases fitting TRBD2. Unmatched junction bases numbered 19, after V lost 2 bases and J lost 0 bases. The germline gives CDR1 MDHEN, CDR2 SYDVKM. This CDR3 is 23 amino acids long. DNA for the CDR3: TGTGCCAGCAGTTTACGGACAGGACATCCTACTGGACTAGCGGGGACGAACACCGGGGAGCTGTTTTTT. Amino acid sequence: CASSLRTGHPTGLAGTNTGELFF.

This clone was picked up one time. The chain employs TRBV30 and TRBJ2-7; D unresolved. Looked up from germline, CDR1 is GTSNPN and CDR2 is SVGIG (reference sequence). The V and J ends lost 0 bases and 4 bases respectively, with 7 bases between them. CDR3 length: 12 amino acids. For the CDR3, the DNA is TGTGCCTGGAGTGTAACTGGGTACGAGCAGTACTTC. Translated: CAWSVTGYEQYF.

This chain joins TRBV4-1 and TRBJ2-7; maybe TRBD2 (5 bases). The germline gives CDR1 MGHRA, CDR2 YSYEKL. This CDR3 is built from 14 residues. V lost 2 bases, J lost 0 bases, and 8 bases lay in between. CDR3 residues: CASSQWTLSYEQYF. The DNA for the CDR3 is TGCGCCAGCAGCCAATGGACTCTCTCCTACGAGCAGTACTTC.

The V and J genes are TRBV5-6 and TRBJ2-1; 10 bases are shared with TRBD2. This CDR3 is 18 amino acids long. Germline values: CDR1 SGHDT, CDR2 YYEEEE. The V and J ends lost 2 bases and 2 bases, in that order; junction bases with no gene match: 10. In DNA, the CDR3 is TGTGCCAGCAGCTTTCCTACTAGCGGGGCTTTGCCCTACAATGAGCAGTTCTTC. Its translation: CASSFPTSGALPYNEQFF.

The chain joins TRBV6-1 to TRBJ2-7, with 8 bases matching TRBD2. Per the germline V gene, CDR1 is MNHNS and CDR2 is SASEGT. The CDR3 covers 16 residues. Germline trimming cut 3 bases from V and 4 bases from J; bases unmatched to any gene: 11. For the CDR3, the DNA is TGTGCCAGCAGTGATACAATACTAGCGGAAGTTTACGAGCAGTACTTC. Encoded protein: CASSDTILAEVYEQYF.

This clone was seen only once. Lacking the conserved final phenylalanine or tryptophan, this CDR3 likely reflects a read error. The chain combines TRBV16 with TRBJ2-7; no clear D. V dropped 3 bases and J dropped 4 bases, with 4 bases sitting between them. Germline V gene lookup returns CDR1 KGHSY and CDR2 FQNENV. The CDR3 has 11 residues. The CDR3 sequence: CASSQGYEQYL. Here the CDR3 DNA reads TGTGCCAGCAGCCAGGGGTACGAGCAGTACCTC.

CDR3 nucleotides: TGTGCCAGCAGCTTTCCGGCTGGACTTTCTCGCTCCTACGAGCAGTACTTC. Its protein product is CASSFPAGLSRSYEQYF. The chain is built from TRBV7-2 and TRBJ2-7; D possibly corresponds to TRBD2 (5 bases). Per germline, CDR1 SGHTA and CDR2 FQGNSA. Between the trimmed V and J ends, which lost 3 bases and 0 bases, there was a span of 18 bases. This CDR3 comprises 17 residues.

This clone has a handful of counts. The chain carries TRBV5-1 and TRBJ2-7; the D gene is possibly TRBD2 (6 bases). V was cut by 4 bases and J by 6 bases, with 17 bases left in between. CDR3 length: 14 residues. Germline CDR1 reads SGHRS; CDR2 reads YFSETQ. DNA for the CDR3: TGCGCCAGCAGCGGGAGGCAGGCCCCATCCGAGCAGTACTTC. Encoded protein: CASSGRQAPSEQYF.

V gene TRBV6-6 combines with J gene TRBJ1-2, with D unclear. Germline V gene data show CDR1 as MNHNY and CDR2 as SVGAGI (reference sequence). V shed 2 bases and J shed 1 base, with 14 bases lying between them. This CDR3 spans 16 amino acids. The CDR3 here is CASSYPTLDGNYGYTF. CDR3 nucleotide sequence: TGTGCCAGCAGTTACCCTACCCTGGACGGTAACTATGGCTACACCTTC.

The chain employs TRBV6-6 and TRBJ2-7; D remains unclear. Trimming removed 0 bases from V and 0 bases from J, with 6 bases in between. The CDR3 contains 14 residues. From germline, CDR1 is MNHNY and CDR2 SVGAGI (reference sequence). The CDR3 region has the DNA TGTGCCAGCAGTTACTCGTTGGGCTCCTACGAGCAGTACTTC. Translated: CASSYSLGSYEQYF.

V usage is TRBV6-5 and J usage is TRBJ2-7, with TRBD1 as a possible D gene (6 bases). The CDR3 has 14 residues. V was clipped by 2 bases and J by 3 bases, with 11 bases between them. Germline loops: CDR1 MNHEY, CDR2 SVGAGI. The CDR3 DNA reads TGTGCCAGCAGTTACCCGGACAGATTCTACGAGCAGTACTTC. It specifies CASSYPDRFYEQYF.

A remark on this clone: The junction differs from germline at one of its ends, possibly a read error. This chain connects TRBV7-3 to TRBJ2-5; 7 bases line up with TRBD2. Germline-derived CDR1 and CDR2 are SGHTA and FQGTGA. The CDR3 is made up of 15 amino acids. The DNA of the CDR3 is TGTGCCAGCAGCCGCCTAGCGGCTCCCCAAGGGACCCAGTACTTC. It translates to CASSRLAAPQGTQYF. The entire variable domain, with the rest obtained from reference TRBV7-3 and TRBJ2-5, is as follows: GAGVSQTPSNKVTEKGKYVELRCDPISGHTALYWYRQSLGQGPEFLIYFQGTGAADDSGLPNDRFFAVRPEGSVSTLKIQRTERGDSAVYLCASSRLAAPQGTQYFGPGTRLLVL.

The genes are TRBV25-1 and TRBJ2-5; D could derive from TRBD1 or TRBD2 (6 bases each). Between the trimmed V and J ends, which lost 6 bases and 7 bases, there was a span of 27 bases. This CDR3 comprises 17 residues. Germline CDR1 and CDR2: MGHDK and SYGVNS. As DNA, the CDR3 is TGTGCCAGCAGAGCCGGGGGCAGGGGCGCCTCCTTTGGGACCCAGTACTTC. Its protein is CASRAGGRGASFGTQYF.

The V gene is TRBV2, the J gene TRBJ2-5; TRBD2 might be the D (6 bases). Trimming pared 8 bases from V and 1 base from J, leaving 14 bases between. This CDR3 contains 14 residues. In germline, CDR1 is SNHLY, CDR2 FYNNEI. The CDR3: CASAFRDSQETQYF. In nucleotides, the CDR3 is TGTGCCAGCGCATTCCGGGACTCCCAAGAGACCCAGTACTTC.

The gene calls are TRBV9 and TRBJ2-7, with a weak D call TRBD2 (5 bases). V shed 0 bases and J shed 3 bases, with 7 bases lying between them. The V gene's germline CDR1 is SGDLS and CDR2 YYNGEE. The CDR3 is made up of 13 amino acids. The CDR3 DNA is TGTGCCAGCAGCGTAGGAGAGGGCTACGAGCAGTACTTC. Translating gives CASSVGEGYEQYF.

This clone was picked up a small number of times. The chain links TRBV7-2 to TRBJ2-5; D is possibly TRBD2 (6 bases). The V end lost 4 bases, the J end lost 4 bases, and 16 bases lay between the germline ends. The CDR3 is 15 amino acids. Germline loops: CDR1 SGHTA, CDR2 FQGNSA. The chain's CDR3 is CASSSLGLIGETQYF. In nucleotides, the CDR3 is TGTGCCAGCAGCTCACTGGGACTTATAGGAGAGACCCAGTACTTC.